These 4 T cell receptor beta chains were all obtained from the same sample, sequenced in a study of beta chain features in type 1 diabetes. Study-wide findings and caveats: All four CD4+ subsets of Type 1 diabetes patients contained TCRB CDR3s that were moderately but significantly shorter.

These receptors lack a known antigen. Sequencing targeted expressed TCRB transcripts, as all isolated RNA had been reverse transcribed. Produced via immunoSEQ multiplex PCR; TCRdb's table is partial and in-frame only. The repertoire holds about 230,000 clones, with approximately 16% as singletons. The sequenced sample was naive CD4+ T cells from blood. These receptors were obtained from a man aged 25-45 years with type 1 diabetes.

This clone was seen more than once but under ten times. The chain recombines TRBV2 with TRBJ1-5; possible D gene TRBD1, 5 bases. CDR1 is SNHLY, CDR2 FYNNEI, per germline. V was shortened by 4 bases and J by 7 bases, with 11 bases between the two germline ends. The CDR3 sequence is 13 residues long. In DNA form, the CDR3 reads TGTGCCAGCAGTGGCAGGGAGGCGCAGCCCCAGCATTTT. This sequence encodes CASSGREAQPQHF.

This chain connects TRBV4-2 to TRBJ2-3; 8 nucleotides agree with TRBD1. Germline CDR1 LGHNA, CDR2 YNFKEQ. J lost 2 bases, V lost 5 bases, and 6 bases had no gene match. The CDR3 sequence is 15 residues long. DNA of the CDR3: TGTGCCAGCAGCTCACGACAGGGGAACACAGATACGCAGTATTTT. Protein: CASSSRQGNTDTQYF.

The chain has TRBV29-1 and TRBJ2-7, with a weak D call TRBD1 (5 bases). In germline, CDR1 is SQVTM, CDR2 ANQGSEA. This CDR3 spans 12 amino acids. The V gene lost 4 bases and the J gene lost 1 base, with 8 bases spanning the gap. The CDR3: CSVVGVSYEQYF. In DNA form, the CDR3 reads TGCAGCGTTGTAGGGGTATCCTACGAGCAGTACTTC.

The DNA of the CDR3 is TGTGCCAGTAGTACTAGCGGGAGAGGTGAGCAGTTCTTC. Amino acids: CASSTSGRGEQFF. The chain employs TRBV19 and TRBJ2-1; 10 bases align to TRBD2. V gave up 4 bases and J gave up 9 bases; unmatched junction bases: 3. Germline V gives CDR1 LNHDA, CDR2 SQIVND (reference sequence). The CDR3 length is 13 residues.